This passage covers 20 T cell receptor beta chains from one sample sequenced in a study of CD8 T cells in Susac syndrome. An input of about 0.45 to 1 ug of RNA was subjected to reverse transcription using random hexamers. TCRdb redid the calling of the immunoSEQ multiplex PCR reads with MiXCR, one entry per CDR3 protein. The data contain 210,000 or so distinct CDR3 sequences, 94% of them seen just once; the ten biggest clones take up 0.15% to 0.2%. Sequenced sample: CD4+ T cells from PBMCs. Receptors were obtained from a human donor with Susac syndrome.

The rearrangement joins TRBV12-3 or TRBV12-4 to TRBJ1-3; no reliable D call. The CDR3 runs to 15 residues. Trimming took off 2 bases at V and 1 base at J, with 9 bases between the two ends. The chain's CDR3 is CASSLLPTSGNTIYF. CDR3 DNA: TGTGCCAGCAGTTTACTCCCCACATCTGGAAACACCATATATTTT.

The chain uses TRBV30 and TRBJ1-6; 7 nucleotides agree with TRBD1. The germline gives CDR1 GTSNPN, CDR2 SVGIG (reference sequence). CDR3 length equals 16 residues. V lost 8 bases to trimming and J lost 4 bases; unmatched junction nucleotides: 14. In DNA, the CDR3 is TGTGCCGTTGGGCAGGGGGACTCCATGTATAATTCACCCCTCCACTTT. Protein product: CAVGQGDSMYNSPLHF. The variable domain in full, with the rest retrieved from reference TRBV30 and TRBJ1-6, is SQTIHQWPATLVQPVGSPLSLECTVEGTSNPNLYWYRQAAGRGLQLLFYSVGIGQISSEVPQNLSASRPQDRQFILSSKKLLLSDSGFYLCAVGQGDSMYNSPLHFGNGTRLTVT.

V gene TRBV28 combines with J gene TRBJ1-3; no clear D. CDR1 is MDHEN and CDR2 is SYDVKM in the germline V gene. The V and J ends lost 4 bases and 2 bases respectively, with 18 bases between them. CDR3 length: 17 amino acids. The DNA of the CDR3 is TGTGCCAGCAGTTCTACAAGACGGCTACCAGCTGGAAACACCATATATTTT. Residues: CASSSTRRLPAGNTIYF.

The sample holds one count of this clonotype. The V gene is TRBV4-2, the J gene TRBJ1-5; no clear D. The CDR3 loop spans 14 amino acids. Looked up from germline, CDR1 is LGHNA and CDR2 is YNFKEQ. V was trimmed by 0 bases and J by 9 bases, leaving 12 bases between them. CDR3 DNA sequence: TGTGCCAGCAGCCAAGAACGGCGGGCCGGGCCCCAGCATTTT. It encodes CASSQERRAGPQHF.

The gene calls are TRBV6-2 or TRBV6-3 and TRBJ2-1; perhaps TRBD2 as D (6 bases). In germline, CDR1 is MNHEY, CDR2 SVGEGT. The V end lost 0 bases, the J end lost 5 bases, and 8 bases lay between the germline ends. This CDR3 contains 14 residues. In DNA, the CDR3 is TGTGCCAGCAGTTACTCCGGGGGACACAATGAGCAGTTCTTC. It specifies CASSYSGGHNEQFF.

The chain links TRBV29-1 to TRBJ1-1; D is undetermined. CDR3 size: 13 residues. V was trimmed by 1 base and J by 0 bases, leaving 6 bases between them. Germline V gives CDR1 SQVTM, CDR2 ANQGSEA. The CDR3 sequence: CSVEGQMNTEAFF. The CDR3 nucleotides read TGCAGCGTTGAAGGCCAGATGAACACTGAAGCTTTCTTT.

Here the CDR3 reads CSAPDRSNSPLHF. The CDR3 region has the DNA TGCAGTGCCCCGGACAGGTCTAATTCACCCCTCCACTTT. This chain connects TRBV20-1 to TRBJ1-6; 7 bases map to TRBD1. The CDR3 runs 13 residues. From germline, CDR1 is DFQATT and CDR2 SNEGSKA (reference sequence). V lost 6 bases to trimming and J lost 6 bases; unmatched junction nucleotides: 5.

This clonotype was counted once. This chain joins TRBV5-1 and TRBJ1-1, with unresolved D. CDR1 and CDR2 (germline): SGHRS, YFSETQ. The CDR3 sequence is 14 residues long. Trimming pared 0 bases from V and 6 bases from J, leaving 12 bases between. The CDR3 coding sequence is TGCGCCAGCAGCTTGGGCTGGGAAGGGTCTGAAGCTTTCTTT. Translated, it gives CASSLGWEGSEAFF.

The V call is TRBV7-9, the J call TRBJ1-5; possible D gene TRBD1, 5 bases. This CDR3 contains 15 residues. V dropped 8 bases and J dropped 0 bases, with 14 bases sitting between them. Germline assignment: CDR1 SEHNR and CDR2 FQNEAQ (reference sequence). CDR3 protein: CASQKAGTSNQPQHF. DNA for the CDR3: TGTGCCAGCCAGAAGGCGGGGACTAGCAATCAGCCCCAGCATTTT. Supplemented by reference TRBV7-9 and TRBJ1-5, the full variable domain reads DTGVSQNPRHKITKRGQNVTFRCDPISEHNRLYWYRQTLGQGPEFLTYFQNEAQLEKSRLLSDRFSAERPKGSFSTLEIQRTEQGDSAMYLCASQKAGTSNQPQHFGDGTRLSIL.

The chain recombines TRBV5-1 with TRBJ2-7; unclear D gene. The length of the CDR3 is 13 residues. V was trimmed by 0 bases and J by 4 bases, leaving 8 bases between them. Germline V gene data show CDR1 as SGHRS and CDR2 as YFSETQ. CDR3 nucleotides: TGCGCCAGCAGCTTGGGGCTCCTTTACGAGCAGTACTTC. This translates into CASSLGLLYEQYF.

The chain uses TRBV27 and TRBJ1-1; 8 bases fit TRBD1. This CDR3 contains 14 residues. Trimming at V came to 5 bases and at J to 7 bases, leaving 9 bases not matched to a gene. The germline V gene has CDR1 MNHEY and CDR2 SMNVEV (reference sequence). CDR3 sequence reads: CASSRQGTLLEAFF. DNA of the CDR3: TGTGCCAGCAGTCGACAGGGGACCCTGCTTGAAGCTTTCTTT.

The chain is built from TRBV28 and TRBJ2-2; no firm D call. The CDR3 totals 12 residues. V lost 5 bases to trimming and J lost 6 bases, with 7 bases between them. The germline gives CDR1 MDHEN, CDR2 SYDVKM. CDR3 amino acids: CASSHRPGELFF. DNA of the CDR3: TGTGCCAGCAGTCATAGGCCCGGGGAGCTGTTTTTT.

This clonotype came up many times. The chain joins TRBV7-6 to TRBJ1-5; D is undetermined. The CDR3 runs 13 residues. The germline V gene has CDR1 SGHVS and CDR2 FNYEAQ. V shed 1 base and J shed 7 bases, with 8 bases lying between them. The CDR3 region is CASSLGPEQPQHF. The CDR3 DNA sequence: TGTGCCAGCAGCTTAGGCCCTGAGCAGCCCCAGCATTTT.

This sequence joins TRBV6-2 or TRBV6-3 and TRBJ1-6, with D maybe TRBD1 (6 bases). The V and J ends lost 6 bases and 10 bases respectively, with 10 bases between them. The CDR3 sequence is 12 residues long. Germline V gene lookup returns CDR1 MNHEY and CDR2 SVGEGT. CDR3 residues: CASRRQASPLHF. CDR3 coding DNA: TGTGCCAGCAGGAGACAGGCCTCACCCCTCCACTTT.

This clonotype was observed once. V is TRBV25-1 and J is TRBJ2-5; TRBD2 might be the D (7 bases). Germline V gene data show CDR1 as MGHDK and CDR2 as SYGVNS. With 4 bases removed from V and 1 base from J, the gap between germline ends came to 16 bases. The CDR3 extends over 16 amino acids. In DNA form, the CDR3 reads TGTGCCAGCAGTGTGTTTGCGGGGGCCTTCCAAGAGACCCAGTACTTC. It yields the protein CASSVFAGAFQETQYF.

The chain uses TRBV5-6 and TRBJ1-1, with unresolved D. CDR3 length: 12 residues. V was clipped by 4 bases and J by 1 base, with 5 bases between them. Germline CDR1 reads SGHDT; CDR2 reads YYEEEE. CDR3 residues: CASSQKNTEAFF. In DNA form, the CDR3 reads TGTGCCAGCAGCCAGAAGAACACTGAAGCTTTCTTT. The variable domain in full, completed from reference TRBV5-6 and TRBJ1-1, reads DAGVTQSPTHLIKTRGQQVTLRCSPKSGHDTVSWYQQALGQGPQFIFQYYEEEERQRGNFPDRFSGHQFPNYSSELNVNALLLGDSALYLCASSQKNTEAFFGQGTRLTVV.

The chain uses TRBV20-1 and TRBJ1-2; no definite D call. This CDR3 has 12 amino acids. Trimming removed 6 bases at V and 3 bases at J, with 11 bases between. Germline CDR1 reads DFQATT; CDR2 reads SNEGSKA (reference sequence). Written as DNA, the CDR3 is TGCAGTGCCGATAATACGGACTATGGCTACACCTTC. This codes for CSADNTDYGYTF.

The rearrangement uses TRBV6-5 and TRBJ1-5; 10 bases align to TRBD1. This CDR3 has 17 residues. V lost 4 bases to trimming and J lost 0 bases; unmatched junction nucleotides: 6. Germline V gives CDR1 MNHEY, CDR2 SVGAGI. CDR3 DNA sequence: TGTGCCAGCAGTTTGGGGACAGGGGCGGATAGCAATCAGCCCCAGCATTTT. It yields the protein CASSLGTGADSNQPQHF.

The chain links TRBV6-1 to TRBJ1-4; no definite D call. Trimming removed 8 bases from V and 7 bases from J, with 14 bases in between. This CDR3 comprises 13 residues. In germline, CDR1 is MNHNS, CDR2 SASEGT. DNA for the CDR3: TGTGCCAGCTCTGAGGAGGGTGGTGAAAAACTGTTTTTT. Protein sequence: CASSEEGGEKLFF.

The chain joins TRBV20-1 to TRBJ2-5; 7 bases fit TRBD1. Germline values: CDR1 DFQATT, CDR2 SNEGSKA (reference sequence). The V and J ends lost 0 bases and 2 bases, in that order; junction bases with no gene match: 12. The CDR3 is 17 amino acids. CDR3 in amino acids: CSARDPSRGQKQETQYF. CDR3 sequence (DNA): TGCAGTGCTAGAGACCCATCGAGGGGACAGAAGCAAGAGACCCAGTACTTC.